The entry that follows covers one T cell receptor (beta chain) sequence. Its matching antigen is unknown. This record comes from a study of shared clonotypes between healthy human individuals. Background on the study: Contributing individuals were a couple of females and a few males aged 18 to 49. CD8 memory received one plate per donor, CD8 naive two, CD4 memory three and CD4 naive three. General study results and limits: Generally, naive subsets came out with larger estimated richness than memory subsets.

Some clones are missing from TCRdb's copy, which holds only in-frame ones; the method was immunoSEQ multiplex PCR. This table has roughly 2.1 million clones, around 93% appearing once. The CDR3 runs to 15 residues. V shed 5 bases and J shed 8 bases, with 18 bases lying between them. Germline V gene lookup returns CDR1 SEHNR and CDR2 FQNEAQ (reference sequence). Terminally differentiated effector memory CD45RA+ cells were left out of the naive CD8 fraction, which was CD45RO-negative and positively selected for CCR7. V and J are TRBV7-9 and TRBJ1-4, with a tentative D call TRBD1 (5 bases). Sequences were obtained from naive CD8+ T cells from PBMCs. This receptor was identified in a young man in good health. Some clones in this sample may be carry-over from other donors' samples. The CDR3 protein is CASSLDGGGSEKLFF. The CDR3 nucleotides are TGTGCCAGCAGCCTAGACGGCGGGGGTAGCGAAAAACTGTTTTTT. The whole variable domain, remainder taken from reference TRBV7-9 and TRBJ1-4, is DTGVSQNPRHKITKRGQNVTFRCDPISEHNRLYWYRQTLGQGPEFLTYFQNEAQLEKSRLLSDRFSAERPKGSFSTLEIQRTEQGDSAMYLCASSLDGGGSEKLFFGSGTQLSVL.